The 9 T cell receptor beta chains in this list originate from one sample, sequenced in a study of T cell repertoires in cytomegalovirus infection (dated by TCRdb to the late 2010s). What this sample's treatment or condition label stands for: in vitro stimulation with specific CMV peptide epitopes to enrich CMV-specific T cells. Their cognate antigens are unknown. This sample was sequenced with an Illumina HiSeq 1500. TCRdb itself trimmed the public reads at Q25 with fastp, ran MiXCR and retained productive beta chains. Rows merge per CDR3 protein into single entries with the most common DNA and genes. This sample lists fewer than 1,000,000 distinct CDR3 sequences; roughly 31% were detected once. The ten top clones hold around an eighth of the sample. The sequenced sample was cultured CD8+ T cells from PBMCs, obtained from culture after CMV antigen stimulation. The source of these receptors is a human donor in good health (CMV status not recorded). Some clones in this sample may be carry-over from other donors' samples.

This clonotype has a handful of counts. The V call is TRBV7-9, the J call TRBJ2-7; TRBD2 matches 8 bases. This CDR3 region has 13 residues. CDR1 and CDR2 (germline): SEHNR, FQNEAQ (reference sequence). V lost 8 bases to trimming and J lost 0 bases; unmatched junction nucleotides: 3. The CDR3 nucleotides are TGTGCCAGCGAGCGGGGGAGCTCCTACGAGCAGTACTTC. The encoded protein is CASERGSSYEQYF.

The chain recombines TRBV27 with TRBJ1-1, with unresolved D. This CDR3 has 16 residues. Germline V gene data show CDR1 as MNHEY and CDR2 as SMNVEV (reference sequence). The V and J ends lost 5 bases and 0 bases respectively, with 16 bases between them. CDR3 nucleotides: TGTGCCAGCAGTCCAAGTTCCGGCGCAATGAACACTGAAGCTTTCTTT. Residues: CASSPSSGAMNTEAFF.

This clonotype was found a few times. The rearrangement uses TRBV4-2 and TRBJ2-3, with D unclear. Trimming stripped 0 bases from V and 1 base from J, with 11 bases between. CDR1 and CDR2 from the germline V gene are LGHNA and YNFKEQ. The CDR3 consists of 16 residues. In DNA form, the CDR3 reads TGTGCCAGCAGCCAAGATCAGTCTGGGGGCACAGATACGCAGTATTTT. Translated, it gives CASSQDQSGGTDTQYF.

This clonotype was recorded once. The genes are TRBV14 and TRBJ2-5, with D uncertain. The germline V gene has CDR1 SGHDN and CDR2 FVKESK. V was clipped by 2 bases and J by 5 bases, with 6 bases between them. CDR3 size: 12 residues. The CDR3 coding sequence is TGTGCCAGCAGCCAACTCCCGGAGACCCAGTACTTC. Its translation: CASSQLPETQYF. Filled out from reference TRBV14 and TRBJ2-5, the complete variable domain reads EAGVTQFPSHSVIEKGQTVTLRCDPISGHDNLYWYRRVMGKEIKFLLHFVKESKQDESGMPNNRFLAERTGGTYSTLKVQPAELEDSGVYFCASSQLPETQYFGPGTRLLVL.

This clonotype came up a few times. The rearrangement joins TRBV2 to TRBJ2-1; possibly TRBD2 for D (5 bases). Trimming stripped 7 bases from V and 6 bases from J, with 10 bases between. The CDR3 consists of 12 residues. The V gene's germline CDR1 is SNHLY and CDR2 FYNNEI. The DNA of the CDR3 is TGTGCCAGCACGGACTTGGGCAATGAGCAGTTCTTC. This translates into CASTDLGNEQFF.

The chain combines TRBV2 with TRBJ1-1, with a possible D match to TRBD1 (5 bases). This CDR3 spans 10 amino acids. The V gene lost 8 bases and the J gene lost 9 bases, with 10 bases spanning the gap. Germline V CDR1 and CDR2: SNHLY, FYNNEI. The DNA for the CDR3 is TGTGCCAGCCAGGGCTACAAAGCTTTCTTT. Translating gives CASQGYKAFF.

In this sample, this clonotype turned up a few times. The J gene is TRBJ1-2, the V gene TRBV19; TRBD1 matches 9 bases. The CDR3 runs 14 residues. Germline CDR1 LNHDA, CDR2 SQIVND (reference sequence). V was pared by 5 bases and J by 8 bases, with 9 bases of the junction left unmatched. Written as DNA, the CDR3 is TGTGCCAGTAGTGTTACGGGACAGGGTTTCGGCTACACCTTC. This gives the protein CASSVTGQGFGYTF.

This clonotype was seen a few times. The rearrangement joins TRBV27 to TRBJ2-7; D is ambiguous. Germline loops: CDR1 MNHEY, CDR2 SMNVEV (reference sequence). The CDR3 has 15 amino acids. Trimming took off 3 bases at V and 0 bases at J, with 12 bases between the two ends. The CDR3 loop reads CASSFTPPVSYEQYF. The CDR3 coding sequence is TGTGCCAGCAGTTTTACCCCCCCAGTCTCCTACGAGCAGTACTTC.

This clonotype was counted only a few times. This rearrangement joins TRBV9 to TRBJ2-5; 12 nucleotides line up with TRBD2. Germline assignment: CDR1 SGDLS and CDR2 YYNGEE. Trimming took 0 bases from V and 5 from J; bases not matched to a gene: 8. The CDR3 totals 17 residues. CDR3 region: CASSVEGLAGPRETQYF. The CDR3, as DNA: TGTGCCAGCAGCGTAGAAGGACTAGCGGGGCCCCGGGAGACCCAGTACTTC.